This record looks at one TCR beta chain sequence and its context. These data come from a study of cytomegalovirus exposure and HLA in healthy donors. Primers for the PCR totalled 60 Vbeta and 13 Jbeta. Profiled with immunoSEQ multiplex PCR; TCRdb holds only in-frame clones, not every one. Here the sample table reports some 110,000 clones. The CDR3 is made up of 15 amino acids. Germline V gene lookup returns CDR1 LNHDA and CDR2 SQIVND (reference sequence). The V end lost 5 bases, the J end lost 2 bases, and 13 bases lay between the germline ends. The TCR comes from a man in his thirties or forties in good health and CMV-seronegative. V is TRBV19 and J is TRBJ2-1; TRBD1 might be the D (6 bases). What was sequenced was PBMCs. Here the CDR3 DNA reads TGTGCCAGTAGTTTACGACCAGGGGCCTACAATGAGCAGTTCTTC. Amino acid sequence: CASSLRPGAYNEQFF.